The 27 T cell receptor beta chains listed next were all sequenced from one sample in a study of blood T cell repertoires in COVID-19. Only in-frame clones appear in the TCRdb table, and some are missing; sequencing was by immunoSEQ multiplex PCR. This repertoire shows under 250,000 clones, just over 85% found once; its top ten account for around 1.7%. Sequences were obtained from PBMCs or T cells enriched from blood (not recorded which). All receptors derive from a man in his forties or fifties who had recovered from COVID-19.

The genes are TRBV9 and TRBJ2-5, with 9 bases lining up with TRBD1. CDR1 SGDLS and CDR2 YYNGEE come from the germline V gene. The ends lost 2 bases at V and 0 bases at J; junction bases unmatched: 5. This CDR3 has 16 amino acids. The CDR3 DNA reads TGTGCCAGCAGCGTCGGGACAGGGAGGTACCAAGAGACCCAGTACTTC. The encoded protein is CASSVGTGRYQETQYF.

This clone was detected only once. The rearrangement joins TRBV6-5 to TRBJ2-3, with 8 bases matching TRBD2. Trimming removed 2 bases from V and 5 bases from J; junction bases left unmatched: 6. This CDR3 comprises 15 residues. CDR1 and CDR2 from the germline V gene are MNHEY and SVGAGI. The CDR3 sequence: CASSYRAGVRDTQYF. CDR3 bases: TGTGCCAGCAGTTACCGAGCGGGAGTAAGAGATACGCAGTATTTT.

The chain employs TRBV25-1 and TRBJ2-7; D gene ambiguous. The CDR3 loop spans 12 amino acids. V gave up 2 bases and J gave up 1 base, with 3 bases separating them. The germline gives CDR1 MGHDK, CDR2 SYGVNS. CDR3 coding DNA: TGTGCCAGCAGTGAAGCGTCCTACGAGCAGTACTTC. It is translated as CASSEASYEQYF.

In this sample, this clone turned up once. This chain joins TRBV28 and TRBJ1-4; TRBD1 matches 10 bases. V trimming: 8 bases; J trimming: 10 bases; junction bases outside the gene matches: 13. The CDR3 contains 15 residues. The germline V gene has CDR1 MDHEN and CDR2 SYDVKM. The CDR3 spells CASHPHRDRGRKLFF. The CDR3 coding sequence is TGTGCCAGCCATCCGCATCGGGACAGGGGACGAAAACTGTTTTTT. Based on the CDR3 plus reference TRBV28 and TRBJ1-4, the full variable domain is DVKVTQSSRYLVKRTGEKVFLECVQDMDHENMFWYRQDPGLGLRLIYFSYDVKMKEKGDIPEGYSVSREKKERFSLILESASTNQTSMYLCASHPHRDRGRKLFFGSGTQLSVL.

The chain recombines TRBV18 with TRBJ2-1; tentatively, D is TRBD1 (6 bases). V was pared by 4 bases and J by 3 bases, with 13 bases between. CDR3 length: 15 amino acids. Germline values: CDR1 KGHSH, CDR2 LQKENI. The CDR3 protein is CASSHRELLYNEQFF. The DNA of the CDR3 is TGTGCCAGCTCACACAGGGAACTCCTCTACAATGAGCAGTTCTTC.

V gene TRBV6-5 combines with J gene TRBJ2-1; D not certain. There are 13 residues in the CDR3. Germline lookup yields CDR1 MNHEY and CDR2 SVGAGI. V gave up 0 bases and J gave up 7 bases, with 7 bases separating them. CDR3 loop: CASSYSTTNEQFF. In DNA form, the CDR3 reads TGTGCCAGCAGTTACTCCACGACTAATGAGCAGTTCTTC.

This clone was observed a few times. The CDR3 loop is CASSLGGPGNTIYF. The DNA of the CDR3 is TGTGCCAGCAGCTTGGGGGGGCCCGGAAACACCATATATTTT. V and J are TRBV7-9 and TRBJ1-3, with D possibly matching TRBD1 (6 bases). The CDR3 has 14 amino acids. Trimming pared 3 bases from V and 4 bases from J, leaving 10 bases between. The V gene's germline CDR1 is SEHNR and CDR2 FQNEAQ (reference sequence).

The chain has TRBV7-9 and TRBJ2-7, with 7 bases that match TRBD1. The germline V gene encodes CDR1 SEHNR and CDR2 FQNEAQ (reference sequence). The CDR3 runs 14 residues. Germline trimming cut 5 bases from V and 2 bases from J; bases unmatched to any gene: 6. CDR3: CASSPRGFPYEQYF. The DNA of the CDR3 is TGTGCCAGCAGCCCCAGGGGGTTCCCCTACGAGCAGTACTTC.

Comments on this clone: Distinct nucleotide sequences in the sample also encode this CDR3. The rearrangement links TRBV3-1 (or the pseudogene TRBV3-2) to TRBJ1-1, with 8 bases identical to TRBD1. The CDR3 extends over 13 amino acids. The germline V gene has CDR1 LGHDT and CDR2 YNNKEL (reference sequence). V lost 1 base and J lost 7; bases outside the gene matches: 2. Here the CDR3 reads CASSQGGQGEAFF. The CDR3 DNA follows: TGTGCCAGCAGCCAAGGAGGACAGGGTGAAGCTTTCTTT.

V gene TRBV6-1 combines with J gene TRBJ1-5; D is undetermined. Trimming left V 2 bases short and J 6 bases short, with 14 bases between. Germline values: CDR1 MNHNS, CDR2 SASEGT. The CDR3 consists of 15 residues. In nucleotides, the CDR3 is TGTGCCAGCAGTGAATTTGCGGGTGGAGGTCAGCCCCAGCATTTT. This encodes CASSEFAGGGQPQHF.

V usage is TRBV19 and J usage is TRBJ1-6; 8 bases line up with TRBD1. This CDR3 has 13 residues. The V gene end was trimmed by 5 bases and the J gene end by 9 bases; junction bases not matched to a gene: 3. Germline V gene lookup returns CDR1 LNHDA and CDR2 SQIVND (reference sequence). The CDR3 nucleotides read TGTGCCAGTAGTGACAGGGGCGGTTCACCCCTCCACTTT. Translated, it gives CASSDRGGSPLHF.

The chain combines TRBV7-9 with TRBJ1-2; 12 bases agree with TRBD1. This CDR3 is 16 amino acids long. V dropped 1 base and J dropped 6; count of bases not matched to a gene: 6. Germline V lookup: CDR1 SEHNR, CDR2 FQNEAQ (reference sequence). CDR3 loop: CASSLGGTGGWDGYTF. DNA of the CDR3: TGTGCCAGCAGCTTAGGCGGGACAGGGGGCTGGGATGGCTACACCTTC.

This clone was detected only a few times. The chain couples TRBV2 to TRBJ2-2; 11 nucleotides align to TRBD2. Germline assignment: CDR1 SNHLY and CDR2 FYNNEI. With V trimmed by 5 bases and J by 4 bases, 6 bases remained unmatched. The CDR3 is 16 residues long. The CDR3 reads CASSYIAGGITGELFF. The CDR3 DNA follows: TGTGCCAGCAGTTATATAGCGGGGGGGATCACCGGGGAGCTGTTTTTT.

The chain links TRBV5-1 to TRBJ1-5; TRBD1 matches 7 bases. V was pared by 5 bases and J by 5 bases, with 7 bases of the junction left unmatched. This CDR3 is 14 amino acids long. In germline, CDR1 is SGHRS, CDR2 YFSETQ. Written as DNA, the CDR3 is TGCGCCAGCAGAAAGGGGGCGTCGGATCAGCCCCAGCATTTT. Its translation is CASRKGASDQPQHF.

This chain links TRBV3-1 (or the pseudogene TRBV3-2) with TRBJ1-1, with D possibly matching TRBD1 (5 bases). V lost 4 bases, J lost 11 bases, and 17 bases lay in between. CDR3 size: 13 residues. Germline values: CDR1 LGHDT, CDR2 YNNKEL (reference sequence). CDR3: CASSRGLSMGAFF. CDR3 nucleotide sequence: TGTGCCAGCAGCCGGGGCTTGTCAATGGGGGCTTTCTTT.

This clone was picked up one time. CDR3: CASSPTSRGINEKLFF. In DNA, the CDR3 is TGTGCCAGCAGCCCCACCTCGCGGGGGATTAATGAAAAACTGTTTTTT. J is TRBJ1-4 and V is TRBV7-2, with D possibly TRBD1 on 5 matching bases. CDR3 length: 16 amino acids. CDR1 SGHTA and CDR2 FQGNSA come from the germline V gene. Trimming cost V 5 bases and J 4 bases, with 17 bases left between them.

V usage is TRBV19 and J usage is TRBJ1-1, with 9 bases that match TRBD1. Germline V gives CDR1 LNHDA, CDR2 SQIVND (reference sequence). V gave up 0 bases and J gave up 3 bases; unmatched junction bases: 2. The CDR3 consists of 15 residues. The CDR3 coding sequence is TGTGCCAGTAGTATAGAAGGACAGGGGCACACTGAAGCTTTCTTT. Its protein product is CASSIEGQGHTEAFF. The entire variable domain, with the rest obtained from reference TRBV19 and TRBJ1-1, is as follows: DGGITQSPKYLFRKEGQNVTLSCEQNLNHDAMYWYRQDPGQGLRLIYYSQIVNDFQKGDIAEGYSVSREKKESFPLTVTSAQKNPTAFYLCASSIEGQGHTEAFFGQGTRLTVV.

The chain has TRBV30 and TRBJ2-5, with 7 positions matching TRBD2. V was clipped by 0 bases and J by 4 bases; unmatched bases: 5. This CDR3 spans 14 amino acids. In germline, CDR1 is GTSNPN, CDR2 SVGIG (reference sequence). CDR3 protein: CAWSVSGGGETQYF. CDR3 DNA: TGTGCCTGGAGTGTTAGTGGGGGGGGAGAGACCCAGTACTTC.

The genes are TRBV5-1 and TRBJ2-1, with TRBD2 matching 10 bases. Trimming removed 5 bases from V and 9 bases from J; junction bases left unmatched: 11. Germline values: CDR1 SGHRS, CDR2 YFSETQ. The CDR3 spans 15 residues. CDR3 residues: CASSSLAGRLSEQFF. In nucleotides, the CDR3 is TGCGCCAGCAGTTCACTAGCGGGAAGGCTCAGTGAGCAGTTCTTC.

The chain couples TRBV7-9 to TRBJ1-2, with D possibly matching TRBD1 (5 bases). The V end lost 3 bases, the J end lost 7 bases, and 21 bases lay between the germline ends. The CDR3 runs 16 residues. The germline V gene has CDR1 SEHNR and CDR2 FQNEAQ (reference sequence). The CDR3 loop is CASSFSPDGGFGGYTF. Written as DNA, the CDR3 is TGTGCCAGCAGCTTTTCCCCGGACGGGGGGTTCGGTGGCTACACCTTC.

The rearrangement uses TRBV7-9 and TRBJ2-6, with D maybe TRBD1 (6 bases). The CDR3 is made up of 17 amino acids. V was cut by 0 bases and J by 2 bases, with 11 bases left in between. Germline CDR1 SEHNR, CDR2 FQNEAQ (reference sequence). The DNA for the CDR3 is TGTGCCAGCAGCTTAGCTGCAGGGACAACTGGGGCCAACGTCCTGACTTTC. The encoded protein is CASSLAAGTTGANVLTF.

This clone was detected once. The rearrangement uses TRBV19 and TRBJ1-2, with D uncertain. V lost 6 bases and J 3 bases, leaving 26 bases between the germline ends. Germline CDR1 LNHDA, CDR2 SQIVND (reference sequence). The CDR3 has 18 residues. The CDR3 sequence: CASSLSASFGPPDYGYTF. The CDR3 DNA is TGTGCCAGTAGCCTTTCCGCTAGCTTCGGGCCCCCCGACTATGGCTACACCTTC.

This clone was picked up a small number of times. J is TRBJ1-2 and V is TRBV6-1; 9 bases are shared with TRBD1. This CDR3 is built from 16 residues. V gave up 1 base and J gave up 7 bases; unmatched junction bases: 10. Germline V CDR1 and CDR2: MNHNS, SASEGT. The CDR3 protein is CASSEVGQGILAGYTF. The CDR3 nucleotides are TGTGCCAGCAGTGAAGTGGGACAGGGAATTCTAGCTGGCTACACCTTC.

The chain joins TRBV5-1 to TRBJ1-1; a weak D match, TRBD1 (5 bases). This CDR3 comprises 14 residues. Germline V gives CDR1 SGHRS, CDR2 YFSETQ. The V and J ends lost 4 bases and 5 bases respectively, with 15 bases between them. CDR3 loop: CASSAQGGKTEAFF. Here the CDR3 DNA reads TGCGCCAGCAGCGCTCAGGGAGGCAAAACTGAAGCTTTCTTT.

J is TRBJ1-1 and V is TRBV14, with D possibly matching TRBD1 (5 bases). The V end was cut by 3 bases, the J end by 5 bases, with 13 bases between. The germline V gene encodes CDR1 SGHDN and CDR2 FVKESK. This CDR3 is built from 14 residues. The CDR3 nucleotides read TGTGCCAGCAGCCACAGGGCAGGTGGGACTGAAGCTTTCTTT. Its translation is CASSHRAGGTEAFF.

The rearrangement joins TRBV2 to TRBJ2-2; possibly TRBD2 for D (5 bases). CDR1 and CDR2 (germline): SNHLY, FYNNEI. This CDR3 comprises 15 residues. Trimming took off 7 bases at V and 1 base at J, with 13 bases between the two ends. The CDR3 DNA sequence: TGTGCCAGCATGAAGACGGGGATGAACACCGGGGAGCTGTTTTTT. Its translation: CASMKTGMNTGELFF.

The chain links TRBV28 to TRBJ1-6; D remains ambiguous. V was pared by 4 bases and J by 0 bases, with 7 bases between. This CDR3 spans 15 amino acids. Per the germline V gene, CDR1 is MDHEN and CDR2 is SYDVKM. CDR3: CASSSRSSYNSPLHF. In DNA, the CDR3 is TGTGCCAGCAGTTCTAGGAGCTCCTATAATTCACCCCTCCACTTT.